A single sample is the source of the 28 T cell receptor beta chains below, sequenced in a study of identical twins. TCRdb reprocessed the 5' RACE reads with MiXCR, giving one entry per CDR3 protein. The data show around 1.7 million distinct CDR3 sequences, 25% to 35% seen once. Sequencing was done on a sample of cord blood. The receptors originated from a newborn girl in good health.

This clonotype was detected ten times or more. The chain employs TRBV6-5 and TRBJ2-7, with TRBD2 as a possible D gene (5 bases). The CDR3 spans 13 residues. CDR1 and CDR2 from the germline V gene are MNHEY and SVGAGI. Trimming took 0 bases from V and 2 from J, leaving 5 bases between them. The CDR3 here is CASSYSSAYEQYF. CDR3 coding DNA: TGTGCCAGCAGTTACTCTAGCGCCTACGAGCAGTACTTC.

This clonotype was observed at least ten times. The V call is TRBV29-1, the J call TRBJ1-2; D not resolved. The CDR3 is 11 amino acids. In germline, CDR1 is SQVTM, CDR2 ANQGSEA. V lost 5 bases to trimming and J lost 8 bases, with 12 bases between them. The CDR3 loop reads CSVRPDLGYTF. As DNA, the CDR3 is TGCAGCGTTCGACCGGACCTGGGCTACACCTTC. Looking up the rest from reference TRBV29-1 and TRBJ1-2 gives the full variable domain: SAVISQKPSRDICQRGTSLTIQCQVDSQVTMMFWYRQQPGQSLTLIATANQGSEATYESGFVIDKFPISRPNLTFSTLTVSNMSPEDSSIYLCSVRPDLGYTFGSGTRLTVV.

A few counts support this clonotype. The CDR3 reads CASSLLQGIRETQYF. The DNA of the CDR3 is TGTGCCAGCAGCTTACTACAGGGGATACGGGAGACCCAGTACTTC. The chain uses TRBV7-2 and TRBJ2-5; TRBD1 aligns across 7 bases. V trimming: 2 bases; J trimming: 5 bases; junction bases outside the gene matches: 8. CDR1 and CDR2 from the germline V gene are SGHTA and FQGNSA. The CDR3 contains 15 residues.

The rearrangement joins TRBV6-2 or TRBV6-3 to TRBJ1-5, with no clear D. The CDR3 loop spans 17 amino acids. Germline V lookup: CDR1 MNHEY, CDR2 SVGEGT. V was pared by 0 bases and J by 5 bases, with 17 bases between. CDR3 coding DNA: TGTGCCAGCAGTTACTCCCTTTGGGAGGTTAGGGATCAGCCCCAGCATTTT. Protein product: CASSYSLWEVRDQPQHF.

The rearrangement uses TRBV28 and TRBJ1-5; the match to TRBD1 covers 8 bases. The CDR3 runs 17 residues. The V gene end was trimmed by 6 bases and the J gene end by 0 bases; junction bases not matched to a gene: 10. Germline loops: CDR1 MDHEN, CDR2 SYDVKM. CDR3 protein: CASSMDRALYSNQPQHF. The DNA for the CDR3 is TGTGCCAGCAGCATGGACAGGGCCCTCTATAGCAATCAGCCCCAGCATTTT.

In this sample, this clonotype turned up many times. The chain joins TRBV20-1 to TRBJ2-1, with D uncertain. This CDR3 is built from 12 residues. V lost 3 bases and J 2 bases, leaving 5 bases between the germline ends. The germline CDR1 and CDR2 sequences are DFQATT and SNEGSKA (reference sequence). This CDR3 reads CSARDPYNEQFF. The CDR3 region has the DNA TGCAGTGCTAGGGACCCCTACAATGAGCAGTTCTTC.

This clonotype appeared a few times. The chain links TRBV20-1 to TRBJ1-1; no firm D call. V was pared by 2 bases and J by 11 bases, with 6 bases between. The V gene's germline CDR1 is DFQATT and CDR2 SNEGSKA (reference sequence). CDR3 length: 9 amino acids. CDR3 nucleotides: TGCAGTGCTAGACAGACGGCTTTCTTT. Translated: CSARQTAFF.

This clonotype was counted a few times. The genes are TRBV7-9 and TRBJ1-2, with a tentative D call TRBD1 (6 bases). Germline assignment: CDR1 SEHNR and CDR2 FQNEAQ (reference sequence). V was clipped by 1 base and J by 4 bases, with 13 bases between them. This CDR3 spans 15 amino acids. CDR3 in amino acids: CASSLGTGDTYGYTF. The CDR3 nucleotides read TGTGCCAGCAGCTTAGGGACGGGGGACACCTATGGCTACACCTTC.

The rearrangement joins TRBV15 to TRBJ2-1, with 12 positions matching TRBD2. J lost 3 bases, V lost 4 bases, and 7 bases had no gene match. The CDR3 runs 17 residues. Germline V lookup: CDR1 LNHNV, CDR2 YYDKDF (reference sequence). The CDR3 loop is CATSNRLAGVFYNEQFF. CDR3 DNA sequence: TGTGCCACCAGCAACCGACTAGCGGGAGTTTTCTACAATGAGCAGTTCTTC.

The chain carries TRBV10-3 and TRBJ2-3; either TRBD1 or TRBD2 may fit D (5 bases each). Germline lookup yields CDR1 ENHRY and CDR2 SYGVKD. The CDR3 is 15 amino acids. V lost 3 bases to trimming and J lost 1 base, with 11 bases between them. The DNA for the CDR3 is TGTGCCATCAGTGACGGGGTAGGGGGCACAGATACGCAGTATTTT. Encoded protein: CAISDGVGGTDTQYF.

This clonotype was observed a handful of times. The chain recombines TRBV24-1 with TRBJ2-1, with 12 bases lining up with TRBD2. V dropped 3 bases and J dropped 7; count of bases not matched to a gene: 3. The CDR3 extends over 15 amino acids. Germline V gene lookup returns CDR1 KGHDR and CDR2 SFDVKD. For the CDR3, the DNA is TGTGCCACCAGTGATGACCTAGCGGGGGGGAATGAGCAGTTCTTC. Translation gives CATSDDLAGGNEQFF.

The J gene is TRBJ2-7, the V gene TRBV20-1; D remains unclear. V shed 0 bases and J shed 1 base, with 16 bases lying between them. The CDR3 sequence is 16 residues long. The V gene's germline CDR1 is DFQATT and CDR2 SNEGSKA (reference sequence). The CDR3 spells CSARDYAARLSYEQYF. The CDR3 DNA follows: TGCAGTGCTAGAGATTACGCGGCTAGGCTGTCCTACGAGCAGTACTTC.

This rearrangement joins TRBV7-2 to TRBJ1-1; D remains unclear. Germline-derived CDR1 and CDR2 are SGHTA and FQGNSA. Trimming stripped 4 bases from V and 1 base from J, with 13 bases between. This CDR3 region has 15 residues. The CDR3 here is CASSSRGFTNTEAFF. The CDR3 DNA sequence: TGTGCCAGCAGCTCACGGGGTTTCACGAACACTGAAGCTTTCTTT.

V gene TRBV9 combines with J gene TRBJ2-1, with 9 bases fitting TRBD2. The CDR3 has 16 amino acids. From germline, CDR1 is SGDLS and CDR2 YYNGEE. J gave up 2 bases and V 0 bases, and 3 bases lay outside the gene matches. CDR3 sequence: CASSVGPSGAYNEQFF. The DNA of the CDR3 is TGTGCCAGCAGCGTAGGTCCTAGCGGGGCCTACAATGAGCAGTTCTTC.

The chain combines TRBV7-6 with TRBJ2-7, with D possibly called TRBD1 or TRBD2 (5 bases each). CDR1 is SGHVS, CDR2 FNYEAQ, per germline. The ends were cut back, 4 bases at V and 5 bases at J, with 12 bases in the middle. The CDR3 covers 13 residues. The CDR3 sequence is CASSSLGRNEQYF. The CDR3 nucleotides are TGTGCCAGCAGCTCCCTGGGACGGAACGAGCAGTACTTC.

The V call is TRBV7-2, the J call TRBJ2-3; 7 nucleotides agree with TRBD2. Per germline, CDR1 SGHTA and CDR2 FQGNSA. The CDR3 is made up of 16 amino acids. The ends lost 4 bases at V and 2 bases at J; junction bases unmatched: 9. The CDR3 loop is CASSSPQRGSTDTQYF. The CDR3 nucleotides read TGTGCCAGCAGCTCCCCCCAGCGGGGATCCACAGATACGCAGTATTTT.

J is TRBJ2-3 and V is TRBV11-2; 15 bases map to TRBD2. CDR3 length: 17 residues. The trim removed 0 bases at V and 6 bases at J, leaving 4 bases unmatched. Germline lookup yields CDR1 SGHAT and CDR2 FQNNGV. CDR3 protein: CASSLDGLAGGPDTQYF. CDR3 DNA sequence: TGTGCCAGCAGCTTAGATGGACTAGCGGGAGGGCCCGATACGCAGTATTTT.

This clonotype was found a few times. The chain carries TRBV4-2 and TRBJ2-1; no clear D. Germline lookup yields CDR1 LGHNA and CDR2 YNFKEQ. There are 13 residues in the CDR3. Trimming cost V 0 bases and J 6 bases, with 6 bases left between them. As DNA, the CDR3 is TGTGCCAGCAGCCAAGACGGCGTCAATGAGCAGTTCTTC. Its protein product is CASSQDGVNEQFF.

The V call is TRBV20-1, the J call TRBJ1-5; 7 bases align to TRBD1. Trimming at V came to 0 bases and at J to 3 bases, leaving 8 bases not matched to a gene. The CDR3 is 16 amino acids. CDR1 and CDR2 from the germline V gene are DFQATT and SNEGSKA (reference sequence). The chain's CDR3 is CSARDSPQGFNQPQHF. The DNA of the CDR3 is TGCAGTGCTAGAGATTCCCCACAGGGGTTCAATCAGCCCCAGCATTTT.

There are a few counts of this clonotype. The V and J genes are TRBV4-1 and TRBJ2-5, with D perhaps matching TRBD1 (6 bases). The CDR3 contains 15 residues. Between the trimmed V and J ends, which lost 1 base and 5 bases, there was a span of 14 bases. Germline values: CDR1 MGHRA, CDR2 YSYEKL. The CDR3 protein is CASSQAPGQSETQYF. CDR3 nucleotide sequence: TGCGCCAGCAGCCAAGCGCCGGGACAATCGGAGACCCAGTACTTC.

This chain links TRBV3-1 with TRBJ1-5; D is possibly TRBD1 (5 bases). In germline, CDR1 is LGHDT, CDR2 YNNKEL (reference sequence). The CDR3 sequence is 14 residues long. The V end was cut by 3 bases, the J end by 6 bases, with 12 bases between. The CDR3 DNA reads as TGTGCCAGCAGCCAGGTTCAGGGTGGTCAGCCCCAGCATTTT. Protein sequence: CASSQVQGGQPQHF.

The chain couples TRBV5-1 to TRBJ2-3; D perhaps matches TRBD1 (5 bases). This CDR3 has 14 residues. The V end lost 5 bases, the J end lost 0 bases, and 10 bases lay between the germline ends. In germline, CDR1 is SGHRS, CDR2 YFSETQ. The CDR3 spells CASSNQGSTDTQYF. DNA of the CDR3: TGCGCCAGCAGTAACCAGGGTAGCACAGATACGCAGTATTTT.

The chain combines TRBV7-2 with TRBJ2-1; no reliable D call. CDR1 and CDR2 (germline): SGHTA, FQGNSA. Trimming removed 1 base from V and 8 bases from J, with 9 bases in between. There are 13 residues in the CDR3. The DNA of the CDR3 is TGTGCCAGCAGCTTAGGCCTATTAGATGAGCAGTTCTTC. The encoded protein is CASSLGLLDEQFF. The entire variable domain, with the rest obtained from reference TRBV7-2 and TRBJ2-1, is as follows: GAGVSQSPSNKVTEKGKDVELRCDPISGHTALYWYRQSLGQGLEFLIYFQGNSAPDKSGLPSDRFSAERTGGSVSTLTIQRTQQEDSAVYLCASSLGLLDEQFFGPGTRLTVL.

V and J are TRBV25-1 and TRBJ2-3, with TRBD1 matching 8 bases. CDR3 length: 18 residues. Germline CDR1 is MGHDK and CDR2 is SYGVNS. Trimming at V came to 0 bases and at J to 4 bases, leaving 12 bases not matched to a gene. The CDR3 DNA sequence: TGTGCCAGCAGTGAATATAACAGGGGGATGGGATTTGCAGATACGCAGTATTTT. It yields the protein CASSEYNRGMGFADTQYF.

The CDR3 DNA reads TGTGCCAGCAGCTTAACGTCACTAGGAACCGGGGAGCTGTTTTTT. Protein: CASSLTSLGTGELFF. The chain has TRBV7-2 and TRBJ2-2; TRBD2 is a possible D gene (5 bases). The CDR3 has 15 residues. The germline CDR1 and CDR2 sequences are SGHTA and FQGNSA. V shed 2 bases and J shed 5 bases, with 12 bases lying between them.

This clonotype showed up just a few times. The CDR3 reads CASSYSAPLRGKSSPLHF. The CDR3, as DNA: TGTGCCAGCAGTTACTCCGCCCCCCTTCGGGGAAAAAGTTCACCCCTCCACTTT. The chain is built from TRBV27 and TRBJ1-6; D call uncertain. The CDR3 contains 18 residues. CDR1 and CDR2 (germline): MNHEY, SMNVEV (reference sequence). Trimming cost V 4 bases and J 9 bases, with 25 bases left between them.

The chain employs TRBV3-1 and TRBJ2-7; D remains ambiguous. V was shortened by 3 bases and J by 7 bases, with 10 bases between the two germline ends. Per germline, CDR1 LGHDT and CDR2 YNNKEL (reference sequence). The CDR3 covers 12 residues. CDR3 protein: CASSHSPREQYF. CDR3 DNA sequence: TGTGCCAGCAGCCATTCGCCCCGGGAGCAGTACTTC.

The CDR3: CASSETNEKLFF. The DNA for the CDR3 is TGTGCCAGCAGTGAAACAAATGAAAAACTGTTTTTT. The rearrangement uses TRBV6-1 and TRBJ1-4; D is uncertain. The germline V and J ends were trimmed by 2 bases and 5 bases, with 3 bases remaining between them. CDR3 length equals 12 residues. Germline V gives CDR1 MNHNS, CDR2 SASEGT.